The sequence of this T cell receptor (beta chain) was determined in a study of blood T cell repertoires in COVID-19. Background on the study: Collection of acute and convalescent COVID-19 samples took place in the United States, Italy and Spain. The cDNA or gDNA used as material had been derived from T cells, B-cell-depleted T cells, or PBMCs.

From germline, CDR1 is KGHSH and CDR2 LQKENI. The ends lost 5 bases at V and 1 base at J; junction bases unmatched: 4. This CDR3 is built from 14 residues. Original data processing: Nucleated cell number was recorded as an estimate derived from reference gene primer amplification. Clones were read by immunoSEQ multiplex PCR, and TCRdb kept only the in-frame ones, dropping some. The V and J calls and clone size are taken from that table; D and trimming were inferred from the DNA. Of roughly 150,000 clones listed, around nine tenths are singletons. The chain uses TRBV18 and TRBJ1-1, with 7 positions matching TRBD1. Material for sequencing was peripheral blood. This clonotype was sampled from a man aged 60 to 69 with active or convalescent COVID-19. For the CDR3, the DNA is TGTGCCAGCTCAGGGCGGACAGGGAACACTGAAGCTTTCTTT. The encoded protein is CASSGRTGNTEAFF.